This is a list of T cell receptor beta chains from one sample in a study of identical twins. TCRdb independently ran MiXCR on the 5' RACE reads; one entry per CDR3 protein. This sample has approximately 600,000 distinct CDR3 sequences; roughly 7.2% occur once, and the top ten carry 1.6%. These records were also assigned to another study, of yellow fever vaccine responses in identical twins.

Sequenced material: PBMCs. These receptors were taken from a woman aged 18-30 years in good health. The CDR3 runs from the conserved cysteine through the conserved F or W. A D gene is named only where the DNA matches it firmly. Not all rows give a size; the values are once, few, many and, for expanded clones, a class.

d_call	clone_size	v_call	j_call	cdr3_aa	cdr3_nt
.	few	TRBV20-1	TRBJ2-2	CSARWSQKNTGELFF	TGCAGTGCTAGGTGGTCGCAGAAGAACACCGGGGAGCTGTTTTTT
.	few	TRBV5-1	TRBJ1-1	CASSWTDNLGPKAFF	TGCGCCAGCAGCTGGACGGACAATCTGGGTCCGAAAGCTTTCTTT
TRBD1	.	TRBV20-1	TRBJ2-1	CSADGTGSYNEQFF	TGCAGTGCAGATGGGACAGGGTCTTACAATGAGCAGTTCTTC
.	.	TRBV7-9	TRBJ2-5	CASSPISQYQETQYF	TGTGCCAGCAGCCCAATTTCCCAGTACCAAGAGACCCAGTACTTC
TRBD2	few	TRBV11-2	TRBJ2-2	CASSLVASGGRGTGELFF	TGTGCCAGCAGCTTAGTAGCCTCAGGCGGGAGAGGAACCGGGGAGCTGTTTTTT
TRBD1	.	TRBV28	TRBJ2-7	CASRNRDRNYEQYF	TGTGCCAGCAGGAACAGGGACAGGAACTACGAGCAGTACTTC
.	few	TRBV10-2	TRBJ2-2	CASTARWDTGELFF	TGCGCCAGCACCGCACGGTGGGACACCGGGGAGCTGTTTTTT
.	few	TRBV18	TRBJ1-1	CASSPVRDPLNTEAFF	TGTGCCAGCTCACCGGTACGGGATCCCCTGAACACTGAAGCTTTCTTT
TRBD2	.	TRBV2	TRBJ2-1	CASSSELAVPNEQFF	TGTGCCAGCAGCTCCGAACTAGCGGTTCCCAATGAGCAGTTCTTC
.	few	TRBV18	TRBJ2-2	CASSPSAMRGELFF	TGTGCCAGCTCACCGTCGGCCATGCGCGGGGAGCTGTTTTTT
.	many	TRBV5-1	TRBJ2-2	CASSPPVNLANTGELFF	TGCGCCAGCAGCCCCCCCGTGAACCTAGCGAACACCGGGGAGCTGTTTTTT
TRBD1	.	TRBV20-1	TRBJ2-2	CSASYSTGPTGELFF	TGCAGTGCTAGCTACTCGACAGGGCCCACCGGGGAGCTGTTTTTT
.	.	TRBV15	TRBJ2-3	CATSRSGWADTQYF	TGTGCCACCAGCCGGAGCGGGTGGGCAGATACGCAGTATTTT
.	many	TRBV10-3	TRBJ1-1	CAISESSQGAFF	TGTGCCATCAGTGAGTCTAGTCAGGGGGCTTTCTTT
TRBD1	many	TRBV29-1	TRBJ2-3	CSTGQNTDTQYF	TGCAGCACGGGACAGAACACAGATACGCAGTATTTT
TRBD2	.	TRBV12-3/TRBV12-4	TRBJ2-3	CAFRPGTSGEVGDTQYF	TGTGCCTTCAGACCCGGGACTAGCGGGGAGGTAGGAGATACGCAGTATTTT
TRBD2	.	TRBV5-1	TRBJ2-5	CASSLAPGLAVKETQYF	TGCGCCAGCAGCTTGGCCCCTGGACTAGCGGTTAAAGAGACCCAGTACTTC
TRBD1	few	TRBV5-1	TRBJ2-1	CASSSGQASSYNEQFF	TGCGCCAGCAGTTCCGGACAGGCGAGCTCCTACAATGAGCAGTTCTTC
TRBD1	.	TRBV13	TRBJ1-6	CASSLEGDREGNSPLHF	TGTGCCAGCAGCTTAGAAGGGGACAGGGAAGGAAATTCACCCCTCCACTTT
.	.	TRBV2	TRBJ2-2	CASKDIQNTGELFF	TGTGCCAGCAAGGACATCCAGAACACCGGGGAGCTGTTTTTT
.	many	TRBV25-1	TRBJ2-6	CASSELQGQGNSGANVLTF	TGTGCCAGCAGTGAATTGCAGGGGCAGGGTAATTCTGGGGCCAACGTCCTGACTTTC
.	few	TRBV20-1	TRBJ2-1	CSARDGRVYYNEQFF	TGCAGTGCTAGAGACGGGCGGGTTTACTACAATGAGCAGTTCTTC
TRBD2	many	TRBV5-1	TRBJ2-1	CASSLMAGGDNEQFF	TGCGCCAGCAGCTTGATGGCGGGAGGGGACAATGAGCAGTTCTTC
TRBD1	.	TRBV12-3/TRBV12-4	TRBJ2-7	CASSLSQGDEQYF	TGTGCCAGCAGTTTAAGTCAGGGGGACGAGCAGTACTTC
.	few	TRBV7-2	TRBJ2-7	CASSTVGTNVREQYF	TGTGCCAGCAGTACCGTGGGGACCAACGTTCGCGAGCAGTACTTC
TRBD1	.	TRBV15	TRBJ2-1	CATSRDRTGFNEQFF	TGTGCCACCAGCAGAGATCGGACAGGCTTCAATGAGCAGTTCTTC
.	.	TRBV5-6	TRBJ1-4	CASSFSRVTTNEKLFF	TGTGCCAGCAGCTTTTCCAGGGTCACCACTAATGAAAAACTGTTTTTT
.	many	TRBV29-1	TRBJ2-5	CSVVPQGGQETQYF	TGCAGCGTTGTACCGCAAGGGGGGCAAGAGACCCAGTACTTC
TRBD2	.	TRBV2	TRBJ2-7	CASTGLAHEQYF	TGTGCCAGCACCGGACTAGCGCACGAGCAGTACTTC
TRBD2	few	TRBV7-6	TRBJ2-2	CASSFGLAAISTGELFF	TGTGCCAGCAGCTTCGGGCTAGCGGCCATTTCCACCGGGGAGCTGTTTTTT
TRBD2	many	TRBV15	TRBJ2-3	CATERGETSTDTQYF	TGTGCCACGGAGCGGGGGGAAACTAGCACAGATACGCAGTATTTT
.	.	TRBV14	TRBJ2-1	CASSGEGRRGNEQFF	TGTGCCAGCAGCGGAGAAGGCCGGAGAGGCAATGAGCAGTTCTTC
TRBD2	.	TRBV9	TRBJ2-1	CASSVGDPGLALAPSSYNEQFF	TGTGCCAGCAGCGTAGGCGACCCGGGACTAGCGCTCGCCCCCTCGTCCTACAATGAGCAGTTCTTC
TRBD2	few	TRBV12-3/TRBV12-4	TRBJ2-3	CASSLGLAGKTTSTDTQYF	TGTGCCAGCAGTTTAGGGCTAGCGGGGAAAACAACTAGCACAGATACGCAGTATTTT
TRBD1	many	TRBV25-1	TRBJ2-1	CASREGTGDNEQFF	TGTGCCAGCCGTGAAGGGACAGGGGATAATGAGCAGTTCTTC
TRBD1	many	TRBV20-1	TRBJ2-1	CSANRDRDAYNEQFF	TGCAGTGCCAATAGGGACAGGGATGCCTACAATGAGCAGTTCTTC
.	.	TRBV28	TRBJ2-5	CASSSPAAGVAEETQYF	TGTGCCAGCAGTTCCCCTGCTGCCGGGGTAGCGGAAGAGACCCAGTACTTC
.	many	TRBV7-2	TRBJ2-1	CASQGLGKSSYNEQFF	TGTGCCAGCCAGGGCCTCGGAAAAAGCTCCTACAATGAGCAGTTCTTC
.	many	TRBV11-2	TRBJ1-5	CASSLAPGQNQPQHF	TGTGCCAGCAGCTTAGCTCCGGGACAAAATCAGCCCCAGCATTTT
.	many	TRBV7-2	TRBJ1-3	CASSSREISGNTIYF	TGTGCCAGCAGCTCTAGGGAAATATCGGGAAACACCATATATTTT
.	.	TRBV5-4	TRBJ2-3	CASSDDLTDTQYF	TGTGCCAGCAGCGACGACCTCACAGATACGCAGTATTTT
.	many	TRBV20-1	TRBJ1-2	CSARVGGNYGYTF	TGCAGTGCTAGGGTAGGGGGGAACTATGGCTACACCTTC
TRBD2	few	TRBV29-1	TRBJ2-2	CSAGLAENTGELFF	TGCAGCGCTGGACTAGCGGAAAACACCGGGGAGCTGTTTTTT
TRBD1	few	TRBV9	TRBJ2-1	CASSFDRESYNEQFF	TGTGCCAGCAGCTTCGACAGGGAATCCTACAATGAGCAGTTCTTC
.	many	TRBV7-6	TRBJ1-1	CASSLGPRALNTEAFF	TGTGCCAGCAGCTTAGGCCCTCGGGCATTAAACACTGAAGCTTTCTTT
.	many	TRBV28	TRBJ1-1	CASSLWQNTEAFF	TGTGCCAGCAGTTTGTGGCAGAACACTGAAGCTTTCTTT
.	.	TRBV18	TRBJ1-2	CASSPPQQLDYTF	TGTGCCAGCTCACCACCGCAGCAGTTGGACTACACCTTC
TRBD2	many	TRBV5-1	TRBJ2-1	CASSLAGSGGPYNEQFF	TGCGCCAGCAGCTTGGCCGGAAGCGGGGGACCTTACAATGAGCAGTTCTTC
.	.	TRBV12-3/TRBV12-4	TRBJ2-7	CASSLAGVFPYEQYF	TGTGCCAGCAGTTTAGCTGGGGTATTCCCCTACGAGCAGTACTTC
TRBD2	.	TRBV6-1	TRBJ2-1	CASRSRAGGRNEQFF	TGTGCCAGCAGATCCCGAGCGGGAGGGCGCAATGAGCAGTTCTTC
TRBD2	many	TRBV6-1	TRBJ2-3	CASTIAGRFTDTQYF	TGTGCCAGCACAATAGCGGGGAGGTTCACAGATACGCAGTATTTT
TRBD1	few	TRBV2	TRBJ2-2	CASSITGALPGELFF	TGTGCCAGCAGTATAACAGGGGCGCTCCCCGGGGAGCTGTTTTTT
.	.	TRBV3-1	TRBJ2-6	CASSQEGEIGANVLTF	TGTGCCAGCAGCCAAGAAGGGGAGATCGGGGCCAACGTCCTGACTTTC
.	.	TRBV4-1	TRBJ2-1	CASSQETSDISYNEQFF	TGCGCCAGCAGCCAAGAAACAAGTGACATATCCTACAATGAGCAGTTCTTC
TRBD2	few	TRBV5-1	TRBJ2-1	CASSLIAAGASYNEQFF	TGCGCCAGCAGCTTGATTGCTGCGGGAGCCTCCTACAATGAGCAGTTCTTC